The clone carrying this TCR beta chain was counted only a few times. The CDR3 is 13 amino acids. Deletions cut 7 bases from V and 3 bases from J, with 12 bases between. From germline, CDR1 is LGHNA and CDR2 YNFKEQ. TCRdb reprocessed the 5' RACE reads via MiXCR and lists one record per CDR3 protein. The profile covers around 510,000 distinct CDR3 sequences, with about 22% appearing a single time and about 8.2% taken by the ten largest. This record belongs to a study of T-cell memory formation after mild COVID-19. Study as a whole: Across donors, TCR clusters were largely donor specific.

The receptor's source is an adult woman who had mild COVID-19 (a few samples of this study predate the infection). Cell type and time point are not known. The source material was PBMCs or a T cell subset sorted from them (not recorded which). V gene TRBV4-2 combines with J gene TRBJ1-1, with unresolved D. The CDR3 loop is CASIAEGYTEAFF. As DNA, the CDR3 is TGTGCCAGCATCGCGGAGGGTTACACTGAAGCTTTCTTT.